The 24 T cell receptor beta chains given below trace back to one sample, sequenced in a study of cytomegalovirus exposure and HLA in healthy donors. PCR amplification relied on 60 Vbeta primers (plus 13 Jbeta primers). Measured with immunoSEQ multiplex PCR; TCRdb has only the in-frame clones, and not every one. This repertoire shows some 150,000 clones, 72% found once; its top ten account for roughly 2.1%. Sequencing was done on a sample of PBMCs. The source of these receptors is a middle-aged man in good health and CMV-seronegative.

The chain recombines TRBV27 with TRBJ1-5, with 10 bases identical to TRBD1. The J segment lost 6 bases and the V segment lost 6 bases, leaving 5 bases of the junction unmatched. This CDR3 has 14 amino acids. CDR1 and CDR2 (germline): MNHEY, SMNVEV (reference sequence). This CDR3 is CASSGDRGRQPQHF. CDR3 sequence (DNA): TGTGCCAGCAGCGGTGACAGGGGGCGTCAGCCCCAGCATTTT.

This clone was observed a few times. This chain's CDR3 is CASSSGLNQPQHF. The CDR3 nucleotides read TGTGCCAGCAGTTCAGGGTTGAATCAGCCCCAGCATTTT. The rearrangement uses TRBV6-5 and TRBJ1-5; perhaps TRBD1 as D (5 bases). This CDR3 region has 13 residues. The V end was cut by 4 bases, the J end by 4 bases, with 8 bases between. Germline lookup yields CDR1 MNHEY and CDR2 SVGAGI.

This chain connects TRBV10-1 to TRBJ2-1; 10 nucleotides match TRBD1. CDR1 is WNHNN and CDR2 is SYGVQD in the germline V gene (reference sequence). Germline trimming cut 6 bases from V and 10 bases from J; bases unmatched to any gene: 6. CDR3 length: 13 residues. CDR3 nucleotide sequence: TGCGCCAGCAGCCATGGGACAGGGGTGGAGCAGTTCTTC. It specifies CASSHGTGVEQFF.

The chain recombines TRBV28 with TRBJ1-5; TRBD1 aligns across 10 bases. The CDR3 is 14 residues long. V dropped 6 bases and J dropped 6; count of bases not matched to a gene: 5. Germline lookup yields CDR1 MDHEN and CDR2 SYDVKM. The CDR3: CASSRDRGAQPQHF. CDR3 DNA sequence: TGTGCCAGCAGCCGGGACAGGGGCGCTCAGCCCCAGCATTTT.

This clone was seen once. The chain has TRBV14 and TRBJ1-2; tentatively, D is TRBD1 (5 bases). Looked up from germline, CDR1 is SGHDN and CDR2 is FVKESK. CDR3 length: 12 residues. The V end was cut by 3 bases, the J end by 5 bases, with 7 bases between. The CDR3 sequence: CASSHDSYGYTF. The CDR3 DNA follows: TGTGCCAGCAGCCACGACAGTTATGGCTACACCTTC.

This chain uses TRBV6-1 with TRBJ2-7; 8 bases fit TRBD1. The CDR3 sequence is 13 residues long. Germline assignment: CDR1 MNHNS and CDR2 SASEGT. V shed 4 bases and J 6 bases; nucleotides not matched to a gene: 5. The CDR3 region is CASSGQGFGEQYF. The CDR3 nucleotides are TGTGCCAGCAGTGGACAGGGGTTTGGCGAGCAGTACTTC.

V and J are TRBV6-5 and TRBJ2-7, with 7 bases matching TRBD1. CDR3 length: 14 residues. The V and J ends lost 6 bases and 0 bases, in that order; junction bases with no gene match: 5. Germline CDR1 MNHEY, CDR2 SVGAGI. The DNA of the CDR3 is TGTGCCAGCAGCTATACAGGGGACTCCTACGAGCAGTACTTC. Amino acid sequence: CASSYTGDSYEQYF.

The gene calls are TRBV4-1 and TRBJ2-7, with 7 bases fitting TRBD2. The germline gives CDR1 MGHRA, CDR2 YSYEKL. The CDR3 is 13 residues long. V lost 0 bases, J lost 8 bases, and 4 bases stayed unmatched. DNA of the CDR3: TGCGCCAGCAGCCAAGATTCGGGAGGCAAGCAGTACTTC. This codes for CASSQDSGGKQYF.

The V call is TRBV5-4, the J call TRBJ2-5, with D possibly being TRBD2 (5 bases). The length of the CDR3 is 13 residues. The germline V gene encodes CDR1 SGHNT and CDR2 YYREEE (reference sequence). V lost 1 base to trimming and J lost 4 bases, with 8 bases between them. The CDR3 DNA reads as TGTGCCAGCAGCTTGCTCGGAGGAGAGACCCAGTACTTC. This gives the protein CASSLLGGETQYF.

This clone was counted a single time. The chain uses TRBV29-1 and TRBJ1-2, with D hard to call. CDR1 is SQVTM, CDR2 ANQGSEA, per germline. This CDR3 is built from 13 residues. V was cut by 7 bases and J by 5 bases, with 17 bases left in between. The CDR3 coding sequence is TGCAGCGCCGAGACCCTGGCGGGATATGGCTACACCTTC. Protein: CSAETLAGYGYTF.

This chain links TRBV2 with TRBJ2-5; D perhaps matches TRBD2 (5 bases). The CDR3 contains 15 residues. V dropped 3 bases and J dropped 2 bases, with 13 bases sitting between them. CDR1 is SNHLY, CDR2 FYNNEI, per germline. CDR3 sequence: CASSEIGRTQETQYF. DNA of the CDR3: TGTGCCAGCAGTGAGATCGGCAGGACTCAAGAGACCCAGTACTTC.

The chain is built from TRBV29-1 and TRBJ1-2; 7 nucleotides match TRBD1. The CDR3 runs 13 residues. Germline CDR1 is SQVTM and CDR2 is ANQGSEA. V was clipped by 7 bases and J by 3 bases; unmatched bases: 8. The CDR3 DNA is TGCAGCGCGACCCGACAGGGCGACTATGGCTACACCTTC. Its protein is CSATRQGDYGYTF.

The chain links TRBV6-5 to TRBJ2-2; 7 bases are a match to TRBD1. V was pared by 3 bases and J by 1 base, with 2 bases of the junction left unmatched. Germline V CDR1 and CDR2: MNHEY, SVGAGI. The CDR3 runs to 15 residues. CDR3 sequence reads: CASSYNRGNTGELFF. The CDR3 DNA is TGTGCCAGCAGTTATAACAGGGGGAACACCGGGGAGCTGTTTTTT.

V and J are TRBV9 and TRBJ2-5; weak D call: TRBD2 (7 bases). V dropped 7 bases and J dropped 1 base, with 17 bases sitting between them. The germline V gene encodes CDR1 SGDLS and CDR2 YYNGEE. The CDR3 is made up of 15 amino acids. The CDR3 nucleotides read TGTGCCAGCGAGAGGGGGGGGAGTACCCAAGAGACCCAGTACTTC. Its translation is CASERGGSTQETQYF.

The chain uses TRBV2 and TRBJ1-2; D not certain. This CDR3 spans 12 amino acids. V lost 8 bases to trimming and J lost 5 bases, with 12 bases between them. CDR1 is SNHLY, CDR2 FYNNEI, per germline. CDR3 residues: CASAGVGYGYTF. The CDR3 nucleotides are TGTGCCAGCGCCGGGGTAGGGTATGGCTACACCTTC.

The chain's CDR3 is CASRGAGGPYEQYF. CDR3 in DNA: TGTGCCAGCAGGGGGGCGGGGGGGCCCTACGAGCAGTACTTC. The rearrangement links TRBV5-6 to TRBJ2-7, with 9 nucleotides matching TRBD2. Germline assignment: CDR1 SGHDT and CDR2 YYEEEE. The CDR3 length is 14 residues. Unmatched junction bases numbered 5, after V lost 5 bases and J lost 2 bases.

This clone appeared a single time. The V call is TRBV5-6, the J call TRBJ2-1; 14 bases map to TRBD2. V was pared by 4 bases and J by 2 bases, with 5 bases of the junction left unmatched. CDR3 length: 17 residues. In germline, CDR1 is SGHDT, CDR2 YYEEEE. The CDR3 nucleotides are TGTGCCAGCAGCGCATGGACTAGCGGGAGGCCCTACAATGAGCAGTTCTTC. Translation gives CASSAWTSGRPYNEQFF.

This clone was seen a single time. The rearrangement joins TRBV4-3 to TRBJ2-2, with D possibly matching TRBD2 (6 bases). Germline V CDR1 and CDR2: LGHNA, YSLEER. V shed 4 bases and J shed 3 bases, with 15 bases lying between them. The CDR3 extends over 16 amino acids. The CDR3 DNA reads TGCGCCAGCAGCCGATACGGGACTCTTGACACCGGGGAGCTGTTTTTT. Translated: CASSRYGTLDTGELFF.

This clone was seen just once. This chain links TRBV27 with TRBJ1-5, with D perhaps matching TRBD1 (6 bases). This CDR3 has 15 residues. Per germline, CDR1 MNHEY and CDR2 SMNVEV (reference sequence). V gave up 0 bases and J gave up 6 bases, with 12 bases separating them. The CDR3 region has the DNA TGTGCCAGCAGTTTATCGCGGGGGGCAGCTCAGCCCCAGCATTTT. Translation: CASSLSRGAAQPQHF.

The J gene is TRBJ1-6, the V gene TRBV6-6; D remains unclear. Germline lookup yields CDR1 MNHNY and CDR2 SVGAGI (reference sequence). The V gene lost 5 bases and the J gene lost 8 bases, with 13 bases spanning the gap. This CDR3 is 14 amino acids long. The CDR3 loop reads CASSGPGADSPLHF. The DNA for the CDR3 is TGTGCCAGCAGTGGCCCGGGAGCCGATTCACCCCTCCACTTT.

The V gene is TRBV10-1, the J gene TRBJ1-2; D is unclear. The CDR3 runs 18 residues. Trimming removed 5 bases at V and 3 bases at J, with 25 bases between. Germline CDR1 and CDR2: WNHNN and SYGVQD (reference sequence). CDR3 loop: CASSPGRPQTTSYYGYTF. In DNA form, the CDR3 reads TGCGCCAGCAGTCCGGGTCGCCCCCAGACGACCTCCTACTATGGCTACACCTTC.

This chain connects TRBV7-9 to TRBJ2-1, with D possibly TRBD2 on 5 matching bases. CDR3 size: 18 residues. Germline CDR1 SEHNR, CDR2 FQNEAQ (reference sequence). The V end lost 5 bases, the J end lost 4 bases, and 24 bases lay between the germline ends. CDR3 protein: CASSRQRPHGESYNEQFF. The DNA of the CDR3 is TGTGCCAGCAGCCGTCAGCGACCCCACGGGGAGTCGTACAATGAGCAGTTCTTC.

The chain uses TRBV14 and TRBJ2-1; D is uncertain. The CDR3 contains 14 residues. CDR1 and CDR2 (germline): SGHDN, FVKESK. V lost 4 bases to trimming and J lost 5 bases, with 12 bases between them. The CDR3: CASSPIASNNEQFF. CDR3 nucleotide sequence: TGTGCCAGCAGCCCTATAGCCTCAAACAATGAGCAGTTCTTC.

This chain connects TRBV28 to TRBJ2-7; D unclear. Germline V gene lookup returns CDR1 MDHEN and CDR2 SYDVKM. V dropped 6 bases and J dropped 3 bases, with 6 bases sitting between them. This CDR3 has 11 residues. The CDR3 coding sequence is TGTGCCAGCAGAGGCGGCTACGAGCAGTACTTC. It codes for CASRGGYEQYF.